Each of the 18 T cell receptor beta chains below was sequenced from the same sample in a study of CD8+CD57+ T cells in acquired aplastic anemia. TCR beta VDJ and CDR3 profiles were obtained from a genomic DNA template. Each CDR3 protein gets one entry after TCRdb re-called the reads with MiXCR. The sample gives under 200,000 distinct CDR3 sequences, around 50% of which show up once; approximately 3% is in the top ten. Patients chosen for sequencing had shown CD8+CD57+ cell expansion by flow cytometry. What was sequenced was sorted CD4+, CD8+, or CD8+CD57+ T cells (not recorded which) from PBMCs. The receptors come from a human donor with aplastic anemia.

V usage is TRBV10-2 and J usage is TRBJ2-7; the D call may be TRBD1 or TRBD2 (7 bases each). CDR3 length equals 15 residues. Germline CDR1 WSHSY, CDR2 SAAADI. Trimming left V 4 bases short and J 4 bases short, with 17 bases between. The CDR3 coding sequence is TGCGCCAGCAGTGGCCCTAGACAGGGAGGGTACGAGCAGTACTTC. It encodes CASSGPRQGGYEQYF.

For the CDR3, the DNA is TGCGCCAGCAGCTTGGTGGGTAACGAGCAGTACTTC. It yields the protein CASSLVGNEQYF. The V gene is TRBV5-1, the J gene TRBJ2-7; no reliable D call. Germline V lookup: CDR1 SGHRS, CDR2 YFSETQ. Deletions cut 0 bases from V and 5 bases from J, with 6 bases between. CDR3 length equals 12 residues.

This clonotype appeared many times. The rearrangement joins TRBV5-1 to TRBJ1-6; 7 positions agree with TRBD1. Per germline, CDR1 SGHRS and CDR2 YFSETQ. V dropped 2 bases and J dropped 8; count of bases not matched to a gene: 4. The CDR3 loop spans 14 amino acids. DNA of the CDR3: TGCGCCAGCAGCTTCCGGGACAGCGATTCACCCCTCCACTTT. Protein: CASSFRDSDSPLHF.

The sample holds many counts of this clonotype. The chain couples TRBV5-4 to TRBJ2-1; 12 bases fit TRBD2. This CDR3 is 16 amino acids long. With 2 bases clipped from V and 7 bases from J, the junction kept 7 bases outside the gene matches. Looked up from germline, CDR1 is SGHNT and CDR2 is YYREEE (reference sequence). CDR3 in DNA: TGTGCCAGCAGCTTCGGCGGGACTAGCGGGTTAAATGAGCAGTTCTTC. This sequence encodes CASSFGGTSGLNEQFF.

This chain uses TRBV11-1 with TRBJ2-1; 11 positions match TRBD2. Germline V gene lookup returns CDR1 SGHAT and CDR2 FQDESV (reference sequence). V lost 2 bases to trimming and J lost 7 bases; unmatched junction nucleotides: 4. The CDR3 is made up of 15 amino acids. The CDR3 nucleotides read TGTGCCAGCAGCTTAATAGCGGGGGGGACAAATGAGCAGTTCTTC. This gives the protein CASSLIAGGTNEQFF.

The chain carries TRBV11-2 and TRBJ2-7; D remains ambiguous. Germline CDR1 SGHAT, CDR2 FQNNGV. The CDR3 length is 16 residues. V gave up 5 bases and J gave up 3 bases, with 20 bases separating them. Here the CDR3 DNA reads TGTGCCAGCAGCGCCTTACTGACAAATCCTCGCTACGAGCAGTACTTC. Translation: CASSALLTNPRYEQYF.

CDR3 sequence reads: CASSPRGGRTEQYF. For the CDR3, the DNA is TGTGCCAGCAGCCCCCGCGGGGGGAGGACCGAGCAGTACTTC. The rearrangement joins TRBV7-9 to TRBJ2-7; 8 positions agree with TRBD2. Losses at the gene ends were 5 bases for V and 6 bases for J; bases not matched to a gene: 9. The length of the CDR3 is 14 residues. Germline loops: CDR1 SEHNR, CDR2 FQNEAQ (reference sequence).

This clonotype was seen repeatedly, ten times or more. The gene calls are TRBV27 and TRBJ2-7; 12 bases are shared with TRBD2. The CDR3 runs to 15 residues. Germline-derived CDR1 and CDR2 are MNHEY and SMNVEV (reference sequence). The trim removed 6 bases at V and 2 bases at J, leaving 5 bases unmatched. The CDR3 DNA reads TGTGCCAGCAGACGGACTAGCGGGATGGCCTACGAGCAGTACTTC. Translating it yields CASRRTSGMAYEQYF.

A word on this clonotype: This may be a read error: a much more frequent sequence differs by one nucleotide. V gene TRBV6-1 combines with J gene TRBJ1-2, with 8 bases lining up with TRBD1. This CDR3 spans 14 amino acids. Germline assignment: CDR1 MNHNS and CDR2 SASEGT. DNA of the CDR3: TGTGCCAGCAGTGAAGAAGCAGGGGGCTATGACTACACCTTC. It translates to CASSEEAGGYDYTF.

This rearrangement joins TRBV2 to TRBJ2-5; D unclear. Looked up from germline, CDR1 is SNHLY and CDR2 is FYNNEI. The CDR3 spans 15 residues. The germline V and J ends were trimmed by 5 bases and 3 bases, with 16 bases remaining between them. The CDR3 DNA is TGTGCCAGCAGTTCCACTGGGATCCCCAAAGAGACCCAGTACTTC. Protein sequence: CASSSTGIPKETQYF.

This clonotype was counted ten times or more. The V gene is TRBV4-1, the J gene TRBJ1-2; D call uncertain. Germline V gives CDR1 MGHRA, CDR2 YSYEKL. With 1 base removed from V and 5 bases from J, the gap between germline ends came to 5 bases. The CDR3 length is 12 residues. CDR3 nucleotide sequence: TGCGCCAGCAGCCAAGCTCGATATGGCTACACCTTC. Protein: CASSQARYGYTF.

This chain uses TRBV7-8 with TRBJ2-3; D ambiguous. In germline, CDR1 is SGHVS, CDR2 FQNEAQ. CDR3 size: 16 residues. The V end lost 6 bases, the J end lost 0 bases, and 16 bases lay between the germline ends. In DNA, the CDR3 is TGTGCCAGCAGTGCCGACGGTAGATCTAGCACAGATACGCAGTATTTT. This translates into CASSADGRSSTDTQYF.

The chain uses TRBV10-3 and TRBJ2-5; 9 bases fit TRBD1. The CDR3 covers 15 residues. The germline V gene encodes CDR1 ENHRY and CDR2 SYGVKD. Germline trimming cut 11 bases from V and 1 base from J; bases unmatched to any gene: 11. CDR3 DNA: TGTGCCTCGTGTCCGGGACAGGGCCCCCAAGAGACCCAGTACTTC. Its protein product is CASCPGQGPQETQYF.

The sample holds one count of this clonotype. The CDR3, as DNA: TGCAGTGCACCGCGGGGGGGCGTTGACAATGAGCAGTTCTTC. It yields the protein CSAPRGGVDNEQFF. This chain links TRBV20-1 with TRBJ2-1; 9 positions match TRBD2. In germline, CDR1 is DFQATT, CDR2 SNEGSKA (reference sequence). The CDR3 loop spans 14 amino acids. J was trimmed by 5 bases and V by 6 bases; bases with no gene match: 8.

Only one count was recorded for this clonotype. This rearrangement joins TRBV2 to TRBJ1-1; tentatively, D is TRBD1 (5 bases). Germline CDR1 reads SNHLY; CDR2 reads FYNNEI. There are 12 residues in the CDR3. V was cut by 10 bases and J by 2 bases, with 11 bases left in between. The CDR3 loop reads CAKRDLNTEAFF. The DNA of the CDR3 is TGTGCCAAGCGGGACCTAAACACTGAAGCTTTCTTT.

The chain employs TRBV10-3 and TRBJ2-3; the D is unclear. Germline lookup yields CDR1 ENHRY and CDR2 SYGVKD. The CDR3 sequence is 15 residues long. Trimming left V 6 bases short and J 1 base short, with 14 bases between. The CDR3 loop reads CAIRLGREGTDTQYF. CDR3 sequence (DNA): TGTGCCATCAGACTGGGCCGCGAGGGCACAGATACGCAGTATTTT.

The genes are TRBV24-1 and TRBJ2-3; 7 bases line up with TRBD2. Losses at the gene ends were 3 bases for V and 8 bases for J; bases not matched to a gene: 10. From germline, CDR1 is KGHDR and CDR2 SFDVKD. This CDR3 spans 15 amino acids. The CDR3 protein is CATSDPAGYGRTQYF. For the CDR3, the DNA is TGTGCCACCAGTGATCCAGCGGGATACGGACGTACGCAGTATTTT.

This rearrangement joins TRBV2 to TRBJ1-6; tentatively, D is TRBD1 (5 bases). V was cut by 5 bases and J by 5 bases, with 10 bases left in between. CDR3 length: 14 amino acids. CDR1 SNHLY and CDR2 FYNNEI come from the germline V gene. CDR3 sequence (DNA): TGTGCCAGCAGTCTCGACAGCCATAATTCACCCCTCCACTTT. The encoded protein is CASSLDSHNSPLHF. The variable domain in full, completed from reference TRBV2 and TRBJ1-6, reads EPEVTQTPSHQVTQMGQEVILRCVPISNHLYFYWYRQILGQKVEFLVSFYNNEISEKSEIFDDQFSVERPDGSNFTLKIRSTKLEDSAMYFCASSLDSHNSPLHFGNGTRLTVT.